The next 32 T cell receptor beta chains were all read from a single sample in a study of post-analysis software for immune sequencing data. Study results and limitations: About five TRBV segments appeared more often in patients than in controls, and TRBV5-6, TRBV5-1 and TRBV20-1 were among these.

Prepared TCR beta cDNA libraries contained unique molecular identifiers. TCRdb redid the calling of the PCR reads with MiXCR, one entry per CDR3 protein. The table lists fewer than 850,000 distinct CDR3 sequences, 46% of them singletons. Their specific antigens are unknown. The sequenced sample was blood. These receptors all stem from a girl between 10 and 17 years old with multiple sclerosis.

The gene calls are TRBV7-9 and TRBJ2-5; D not resolved. The V end was cut by 7 bases, the J end by 2 bases, with 17 bases between. CDR1 SEHNR and CDR2 FQNEAQ come from the germline V gene (reference sequence). The CDR3 is 15 amino acids. The CDR3 is CASTPPRREQETQYF. Here the CDR3 DNA reads TGTGCCAGCACTCCCCCTCGTAGGGAACAAGAGACCCAGTACTTC.

The genes are TRBV10-3 and TRBJ2-5, with TRBD2 matching 8 bases. This CDR3 is 16 amino acids long. From germline, CDR1 is ENHRY and CDR2 SYGVKD. J lost 4 bases, V lost 6 bases, and 13 bases had no gene match. CDR3 protein: CAISPRRAGDGETQYF. The CDR3 nucleotides read TGTGCCATCAGCCCCCGAAGAGCGGGAGACGGAGAGACCCAGTACTTC.

This clonotype showed up just a few times. The chain combines TRBV5-1 with TRBJ2-7; tentatively, D is TRBD1 (6 bases). Looked up from germline, CDR1 is SGHRS and CDR2 is YFSETQ. The CDR3 has 15 amino acids. V was pared by 5 bases and J by 5 bases, with 20 bases between. CDR3 nucleotides: TGCGCCAGCAGTCAGGCAAATGGGGGCTATGACGAGCAGTACTTC. Its translation: CASSQANGGYDEQYF.

V gene TRBV14 combines with J gene TRBJ2-7; D is undetermined. The J call may be wrong; the DNA end is better matched by TRBJ2-5. The CDR3 is 13 residues long. Germline-derived CDR1 and CDR2 are SGHDN and FVKESK. In DNA form, the CDR3 reads TGTGCCAGCAGACGAACAGTCCACGAGACCCAGTACTTC. Protein sequence: CASRRTVHETQYF.

The chain employs TRBV2 and TRBJ2-7; 8 nucleotides match TRBD1. With 5 bases clipped from V and 2 bases from J, the junction kept 11 bases outside the gene matches. This CDR3 has 16 residues. Germline V gives CDR1 SNHLY, CDR2 FYNNEI. DNA of the CDR3: TGTGCCAGCAGTTCTTACCGGGACAGGATGACCTACGAGCAGTACTTC. It encodes CASSSYRDRMTYEQYF.

CDR3 nucleotides: TGCAGTGCTAGGGGACTAGTGGCCTCCTACGAGCAGTACTTC. Amino acid sequence: CSARGLVASYEQYF. This chain uses TRBV20-1 with TRBJ2-7; 8 bases line up with TRBD2. Trimming cost V 3 bases and J 0 bases; bases outside gene matches: 4. The CDR3 has 14 amino acids. The germline CDR1 and CDR2 sequences are DFQATT and SNEGSKA (reference sequence).

The chain couples TRBV24-1 to TRBJ2-3; D may be TRBD1 (5 bases). Germline V CDR1 and CDR2: KGHDR, SFDVKD. CDR3 length equals 17 residues. Trimming pared 3 bases from V and 3 bases from J, leaving 18 bases between. The CDR3 protein is CATSDPPGHKATDTQYF. The DNA for the CDR3 is TGTGCCACCAGTGATCCACCCGGACATAAAGCTACAGATACGCAGTATTTT.

The chain links TRBV6-5 to TRBJ2-2; D unresolved. CDR1 is MNHEY, CDR2 SVGAGI, per germline. V was shortened by 2 bases and J by 4 bases, with 8 bases between the two germline ends. The CDR3 runs to 14 residues. CDR3 sequence reads: CASSYLSGTGELFF. As DNA, the CDR3 is TGTGCCAGCAGTTACCTCTCGGGCACCGGGGAGCTGTTTTTT.

V usage is TRBV7-9 and J usage is TRBJ2-5, with D tentatively TRBD2 (6 bases). The CDR3 spans 15 residues. The germline CDR1 and CDR2 sequences are SEHNR and FQNEAQ (reference sequence). The V and J ends lost 1 base and 3 bases respectively, with 12 bases between them. The CDR3 DNA is TGTGCCAGCAGCTTAGTCGGGGGACCGAAAGAGACCCAGTACTTC. Amino acids: CASSLVGGPKETQYF.

V and J are TRBV7-2 and TRBJ2-1; TRBD2 might be the D (6 bases). The V gene lost 5 bases and the J gene lost 8 bases, with 13 bases spanning the gap. Germline assignment: CDR1 SGHTA and CDR2 FQGNSA. The CDR3 extends over 13 amino acids. CDR3 sequence (DNA): TGTGCCAGCAGCCCCGGACCGGGGGATGAGCAGTTCTTC. Translated, it gives CASSPGPGDEQFF.

This chain links TRBV28 with TRBJ2-3; 9 positions agree with TRBD2. The CDR3 has 17 amino acids. CDR1 MDHEN and CDR2 SYDVKM come from the germline V gene. V dropped 1 base and J dropped 6; count of bases not matched to a gene: 11. The CDR3 coding sequence is TGTGCCAGCAGTTTATTGACTAGCGGAAACCCTACTGATACGCAGTATTTT. Residues: CASSLLTSGNPTDTQYF.

For this clonotype: One end of the junction fails to match germline, which may point to a read error. CDR3 sequence (DNA): TGCAGTGCGGGGGGTAGGGGAAATGAAAAACGGTTTTTT. Translated: CSAGGRGNEKRFF. The chain couples TRBV20-1 to TRBJ1-4; D possibly corresponds to TRBD1 (5 bases). Germline loops: CDR1 DFQATT, CDR2 SNEGSKA (reference sequence). The CDR3 is made up of 13 amino acids.

This clonotype appeared once. The chain employs TRBV7-6 and TRBJ2-7; 7 bases agree with TRBD1. Germline V gives CDR1 SGHVS, CDR2 FNYEAQ. V shed 1 base, J shed 3 bases, and the junction held 6 bases outside the gene matches. The length of the CDR3 is 15 residues. CDR3 in amino acids: CASSLGTGAIYEQYF. In DNA form, the CDR3 reads TGTGCCAGCAGCTTAGGTACAGGGGCAATCTACGAGCAGTACTTC.

This chain links TRBV27 with TRBJ2-1; a possible D gene is TRBD2 (6 bases). The CDR3 loop spans 14 amino acids. The germline CDR1 and CDR2 sequences are MNHEY and SMNVEV (reference sequence). Deletions cut 3 bases from V and 6 bases from J, with 12 bases between. The CDR3 nucleotides are TGTGCCAGCAGTTTCGGGCGGGATAGCAATGAGCAGTTCTTC. Its protein product is CASSFGRDSNEQFF.

V is TRBV20-1 and J is TRBJ2-7; TRBD2 aligns across 9 bases. Germline V gives CDR1 DFQATT, CDR2 SNEGSKA (reference sequence). The CDR3 consists of 15 residues. J was trimmed by 0 bases and V by 2 bases; bases with no gene match: 5. Here the CDR3 DNA reads TGCAGTGCTAGATCCTCGACTAGCGGCTCCTACGAGCAGTACTTC. Amino acids: CSARSSTSGSYEQYF.

The gene calls are TRBV25-1 and TRBJ2-3; D uncertain. The CDR3 is 13 residues long. With 6 bases removed from V and 0 bases from J, the gap between germline ends came to 7 bases. In germline, CDR1 is MGHDK, CDR2 SYGVNS. DNA of the CDR3: TGTGCCAGCAGATGGGCCAGCACAGATACGCAGTATTTT. Translating gives CASRWASTDTQYF.

The rearrangement uses TRBV7-6 and TRBJ2-1, with 13 bases fitting TRBD2. V lost 4 bases and J lost 6; bases outside the gene matches: 12. Germline V gene lookup returns CDR1 SGHVS and CDR2 FNYEAQ. The CDR3 is made up of 18 amino acids. This CDR3 is CASSSLVGGTSGVNEQFF. The CDR3 region has the DNA TGTGCCAGCAGCTCCTTAGTAGGGGGGACTAGCGGGGTCAATGAGCAGTTCTTC.

This clonotype was counted between two and nine times. J is TRBJ1-4 and V is TRBV9, with a possible D match to TRBD1 (5 bases). Germline V gene data show CDR1 as SGDLS and CDR2 as YYNGEE. The ends were cut back, 3 bases at V and 4 bases at J, with 10 bases in the middle. There are 14 residues in the CDR3. Written as DNA, the CDR3 is TGTGCCAGCAGCGAAGGGACGGATAATGAAAAACTGTTTTTT. This gives the protein CASSEGTDNEKLFF.

J is TRBJ2-1 and V is TRBV29-1, with D uncertain. Trimming removed 6 bases at V and 12 bases at J, with 12 bases between. Germline V gene sequence: CDR1 SQVTM, CDR2 ANQGSEA. CDR3 length: 10 residues. CDR3 DNA sequence: TGCAGCGTCGGACGAGCGCTGCAGTTCTTC. It is translated as CSVGRALQFF.

This chain uses TRBV27 with TRBJ2-5; D ambiguous. Germline assignment: CDR1 MNHEY and CDR2 SMNVEV (reference sequence). CDR3 size: 12 residues. V was trimmed by 5 bases and J by 5 bases, leaving 9 bases between them. The CDR3: CASSDIGETQYF. As DNA, the CDR3 is TGTGCCAGCAGTGACATCGGGGAGACCCAGTACTTC.

This chain uses TRBV10-3 with TRBJ2-3; possible D gene TRBD1, 6 bases. Trimming removed 5 bases at V and 0 bases at J, with 12 bases between. This CDR3 contains 15 residues. Germline CDR1 is ENHRY and CDR2 is SYGVKD. The CDR3 sequence: CAISSTGKSTDTQYF. CDR3 DNA sequence: TGTGCCATCAGTTCCACAGGGAAAAGCACAGATACGCAGTATTTT.

This clonotype was detected only a few times. The genes are TRBV10-3 and TRBJ1-2, with TRBD1 as a possible D gene (6 bases). Trimming took 4 bases from V and 7 from J, leaving 19 bases between them. There are 15 residues in the CDR3. Germline-derived CDR1 and CDR2 are ENHRY and SYGVKD. This chain's CDR3 is CAISGDRLGVLGYTF. The CDR3 DNA is TGTGCCATCAGTGGTGACAGGCTGGGAGTTCTTGGCTACACCTTC.

This clonotype showed up many times. The J gene is TRBJ2-7, the V gene TRBV29-1; 12 bases match TRBD2. This CDR3 contains 13 residues. After removal of 6 bases from V and 4 bases from J, the junction contained 4 bases not matched to a gene. CDR1 is SQVTM and CDR2 is ANQGSEA in the germline V gene. The CDR3 region has the DNA TGCAGCGTCGCCCTAGCGGGAGGGTACGAGCAGTACTTC. Its translation is CSVALAGGYEQYF.

This clonotype was seen a few times. The chain joins TRBV15 to TRBJ2-2; 12 bases are shared with TRBD1. The J segment lost 10 bases and the V segment lost 1 base, leaving 4 bases of the junction unmatched. CDR1 is LNHNV and CDR2 is YYDKDF in the germline V gene (reference sequence). The CDR3 is 15 residues long. In DNA, the CDR3 is TGTGCCACCAGCAGAGGGGACAGGGGGCCGGAGGAGCTGTTTTTT. Translated, it gives CATSRGDRGPEELFF.

This clonotype was counted only a few times. This sequence joins TRBV6-1 and TRBJ1-5; a weak D match, TRBD1 (6 bases). There are 13 residues in the CDR3. The germline gives CDR1 MNHNS, CDR2 SASEGT. Trimming stripped 7 bases from V and 6 bases from J, with 13 bases between. CDR3 bases: TGTGCCAGCACCCCGAGGGGGGGTCAGCCCCAGCATTTT. It yields the protein CASTPRGGQPQHF.

The genes are TRBV12-3 or TRBV12-4 and TRBJ2-6; 7 positions agree with TRBD2. With V trimmed by 2 bases and J by 1 base, 5 bases remained unmatched. This CDR3 is built from 17 residues. The CDR3 bases are TGTGCCAGCAGTTTAAATGCGGGAGTTTCTGGGGCCAACGTCCTGACTTTC. Its protein is CASSLNAGVSGANVLTF.

J is TRBJ2-1 and V is TRBV6-2 or TRBV6-3; 10 nucleotides match TRBD2. The CDR3 is 14 amino acids. In germline, CDR1 is MNHEY, CDR2 SVGEGT. After removal of 7 bases from V and 6 bases from J, the junction contained 6 bases not matched to a gene. CDR3 loop: CASKGLAGVNEQFF. CDR3 bases: TGTGCCAGCAAGGGTCTAGCGGGAGTCAATGAGCAGTTCTTC.

The chain recombines TRBV10-3 with TRBJ1-2; D is ambiguous. V was cut by 7 bases and J by 6 bases, with 15 bases left in between. The germline V gene has CDR1 ENHRY and CDR2 SYGVKD. The CDR3 loop spans 13 amino acids. CDR3 sequence: CAITRTLSDGYTF. The DNA of the CDR3 is TGTGCCATCACGAGAACCCTTTCGGATGGCTACACCTTC.

The V gene is TRBV12-3 or TRBV12-4, the J gene TRBJ2-7; unclear D gene. The DNA end is more similar to TRBJ2-5, so the J call may be wrong. The CDR3 length is 14 residues. Here the CDR3 DNA reads TGTGCCAGCAGTTTAGGGGTTCCTAGGGAGACCCAGTACTTC. Its protein product is CASSLGVPRETQYF.

This clonotype has more than one count but fewer than ten. This chain links TRBV7-9 with TRBJ1-6; D is unclear. V dropped 5 bases and J dropped 7 bases, with 12 bases sitting between them. CDR3 size: 14 residues. Germline-derived CDR1 and CDR2 are SEHNR and FQNEAQ (reference sequence). The CDR3 protein is CASSLDGENSPLHF. The DNA for the CDR3 is TGTGCCAGCAGCCTGGACGGCGAAAATTCACCCCTCCACTTT.

This clonotype has just a few counts. The chain recombines TRBV6-6 with TRBJ2-3; D unresolved. The CDR3 is made up of 13 amino acids. V was cut by 5 bases and J by 6 bases, with 12 bases left in between. Germline CDR1 MNHNY, CDR2 SVGAGI (reference sequence). In DNA, the CDR3 is TGTGCCAGCAGTGCCAACCTCTGGGATACGCAGTATTTT. This gives the protein CASSANLWDTQYF.

The chain is built from TRBV7-3 and TRBJ2-1; 10 bases agree with TRBD2. V shed 5 bases and J 2 bases; nucleotides not matched to a gene: 6. This CDR3 has 16 amino acids. Per the germline V gene, CDR1 is SGHTA and CDR2 is FQGTGA. The CDR3 loop reads CASSQGTSDPYNEQFF. CDR3 nucleotide sequence: TGTGCCAGCAGCCAAGGGACTAGCGATCCCTACAATGAGCAGTTCTTC. Full variable domain (rest looked up from reference TRBV7-3 and TRBJ2-1): GAGVSQTPSNKVTEKGKYVELRCDPISGHTALYWYRQSLGQGPEFLIYFQGTGAADDSGLPNDRFFAVRPEGSVSTLKIQRTERGDSAVYLCASSQGTSDPYNEQFFGPGTRLTVL.